This T cell receptor beta chain appears in the sequencing data of a study of blood T cell repertoires in COVID-19. The CDR3 spans 14 residues. Germline V gives CDR1 SGDLS, CDR2 YYNGEE. Trimming removed 3 bases at V and 2 bases at J, with 9 bases between. Here immunoSEQ multiplex PCR was the method, and the copy in TCRdb shows in-frame clones only, minus some. The table records 65,000 to 70,000 clones, about 74% of them present only once. The chain is built from TRBV9 and TRBJ2-1; TRBD2 is a possible D gene (6 bases). The sequence came from a human donor in a cohort sampled during active COVID-19. Input material: peripheral blood. The CDR3 region has the DNA TGTGCCAGCAGCGGAGCGGGCGCCTACAATGAGCAGTTCTTC. Translation: CASSGAGAYNEQFF.